This T cell receptor (beta chain) comes out of a study of CD8+ T cells in alopecia areata. Study-wide points: In scalp samples, resident alphabeta T cells of normal skin are also sequenced. Unlike in mice, where it was clearer, TCR sharing across patients was less clear, possibly HLA-related.

cDNA prepared by RNA extraction and subsequent reverse transcription served as the template for sequencing. Profiled with immunoSEQ multiplex PCR; TCRdb holds only in-frame clones, not every one. This table has about 140,000 clones, 55% to 65% appearing once. Sorting of CD4+ and CD8+ T cells was performed on PBMCs. This clone was counted once. Its target is unknown. This clonotype originated in a human donor in good health. Sequencing input: CD4+ T cells sorted from blood.

The CDR3 loop is CSVEWRQGRGYGYTF. The CDR3 DNA reads as TGCAGCGTTGAATGGAGGCAGGGGAGAGGGTATGGCTACACCTTC. The chain employs TRBV29-1 and TRBJ1-2, with a weak D call TRBD1 (6 bases). V was trimmed by 2 bases and J by 5 bases, leaving 18 bases between them. CDR3 size: 15 residues. Germline loops: CDR1 SQVTM, CDR2 ANQGSEA. Together with reference TRBV29-1 and TRBJ1-2, the CDR3 gives the full variable domain: SAVISQKPSRDICQRGTSLTIQCQVDSQVTMMFWYRQQPGQSLTLIATANQGSEATYESGFVIDKFPISRPNLTFSTLTVSNMSPEDSSIYLCSVEWRQGRGYGYTFGSGTRLTVV.